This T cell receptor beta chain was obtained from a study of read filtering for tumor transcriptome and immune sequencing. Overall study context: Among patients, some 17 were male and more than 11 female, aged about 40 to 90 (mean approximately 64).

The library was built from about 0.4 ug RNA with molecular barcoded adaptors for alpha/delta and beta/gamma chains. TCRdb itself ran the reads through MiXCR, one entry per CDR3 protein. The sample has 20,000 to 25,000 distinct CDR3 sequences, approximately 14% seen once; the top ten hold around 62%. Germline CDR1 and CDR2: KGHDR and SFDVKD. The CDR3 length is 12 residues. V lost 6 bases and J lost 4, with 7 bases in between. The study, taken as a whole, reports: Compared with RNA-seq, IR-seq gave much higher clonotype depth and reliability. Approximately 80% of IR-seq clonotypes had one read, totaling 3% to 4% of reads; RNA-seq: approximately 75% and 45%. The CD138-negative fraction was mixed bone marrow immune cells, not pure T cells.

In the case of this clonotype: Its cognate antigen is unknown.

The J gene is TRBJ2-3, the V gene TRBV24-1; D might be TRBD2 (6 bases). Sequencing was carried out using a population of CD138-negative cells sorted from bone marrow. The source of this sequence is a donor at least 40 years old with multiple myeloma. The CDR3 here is CATSSGADTQYF. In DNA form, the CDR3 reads TGTGCCACCAGTTCGGGGGCAGATACGCAGTATTTT.